The present entry profiles one TCR beta chain with its context. The antigen is undetermined. Assay used: immunoSEQ multiplex PCR; TCRdb lists only in-frame clones, some missing. The repertoire holds 55,000 to 80,000 clones, with nearly 98% as singletons. Per germline, CDR1 SGHTA and CDR2 FQGTGA. Between the trimmed V and J ends, which lost 5 bases and 1 base, there was a span of 9 bases. The length of the CDR3 is 15 residues. Thawed PBMCs were FACS-sorted into unstimulated CD4+CD25+CD127- regulatory T cells, CD4+CD25- non-regulatory cells, CD4 and CD8 cells. The sample belongs to a study of Tregs in tolerant kidney transplant recipients. Notes on the study in general: Expanding Tregs on activated donor B cells appeared to best identify donor-specific TCRbeta clones. Few patients were studied, so findings need validation in larger groups.

The chain couples TRBV7-3 to TRBJ2-6; D ambiguous. This material consisted of Tregs from blood, taken before the transplant. The sequence came from a human donor who received a combined kidney and bone marrow transplant. For the CDR3, the DNA is TGTGCCAGCAGCGCCGACGGGTCTGGGGCCAACGTCCTGACTTTC. This sequence encodes CASSADGSGANVLTF. The full variable domain, completed using reference TRBV7-3 and TRBJ2-6, is GAGVSQTPSNKVTEKGKYVELRCDPISGHTALYWYRQSLGQGPEFLIYFQGTGAADDSGLPNDRFFAVRPEGSVSTLKIQRTERGDSAVYLCASSADGSGANVLTFGAGSRLTVL.